These 10 T cell receptor beta chains share one sample of origin, sequenced in a study of STAT5B mutations in CD4+ large granular lymphocyte leukemia. Clones were sequenced by immunoSEQ multiplex PCR, and TCRdb holds only the in-frame ones, with some missing. This table has some 45,000 clones, 86% appearing once. Sequenced input: CD4+ T cells from blood buffy coats. The receptors originated from a human donor in good health.

This chain links TRBV7-9 with TRBJ2-1; 7 bases fit TRBD1. Germline CDR1 and CDR2: SEHNR and FQNEAQ (reference sequence). V trimming: 2 bases; J trimming: 7 bases; junction bases outside the gene matches: 8. The CDR3 runs 15 residues. For the CDR3, the DNA is TGTGCCAGCAGCTTAAGAGGGGGCGCAGTAAATGAGCAGTTCTTC. It translates to CASSLRGGAVNEQFF.

The V and J genes are TRBV29-1 and TRBJ2-5, with a possible D match to TRBD2 (6 bases). V lost 4 bases, J lost 0 bases, and 15 bases lay in between. This CDR3 has 15 residues. CDR1 and CDR2 from the germline V gene are SQVTM and ANQGSEA. Here the CDR3 reads CSVVLSGVYQETQYF. CDR3 in DNA: TGCAGCGTTGTGTTGTCGGGAGTGTACCAAGAGACCCAGTACTTC.

The chain carries TRBV28 and TRBJ1-4; D not resolved. This CDR3 region has 12 residues. The germline V gene encodes CDR1 MDHEN and CDR2 SYDVKM. Trimming took off 3 bases at V and 7 bases at J, with 6 bases between the two ends. CDR3 DNA: TGTGCCAGCAGTTTGATAGCTGAAAAACTGTTTTTT. This gives the protein CASSLIAEKLFF.

V gene TRBV21-1 combines with J gene TRBJ1-5; the table's TRBD1 call for D was not verified on the DNA. TRBV21-1 is a recognized pseudogene. This CDR3 has 18 residues. The CDR3 nucleotides read TGTGCCAGCAGCAAATATCCGGACAGGGGGTATAGCAATCAGCCCCAGCATTTT. It specifies CASSKYPDRGYSNQPQHF.

This chain uses TRBV28 with TRBJ1-2, with a possible D match to TRBD1 (5 bases). The CDR3 loop spans 13 amino acids. Germline V gene lookup returns CDR1 MDHEN and CDR2 SYDVKM. V was cut by 10 bases and J by 2 bases, with 14 bases left in between. CDR3 region: CATEWGGNYGYTF. The CDR3, as DNA: TGTGCCACCGAATGGGGGGGGAACTATGGCTACACCTTC.

This clone was detected only once. The chain joins TRBV2 to TRBJ1-2; D perhaps matches TRBD1 (5 bases). Trimming removed 2 bases at V and 4 bases at J, with 8 bases between. Germline lookup yields CDR1 SNHLY and CDR2 FYNNEI. The CDR3 loop spans 13 amino acids. The CDR3 nucleotides read TGTGCCAGCAGTGAATGGGGGATCTATGGCTACACCTTC. Its protein is CASSEWGIYGYTF. Using reference TRBV2 and TRBJ1-2 for the parts outside the CDR3, the full variable domain is EPEVTQTPSHQVTQMGQEVILRCVPISNHLYFYWYRQILGQKVEFLVSFYNNEISEKSEIFDDQFSVERPDGSNFTLKIRSTKLEDSAMYFCASSEWGIYGYTFGSGTRLTVV.

CDR3 coding DNA: TGTGCCAGCAGCCCCCAAGAGACCCAGTACTTC. Translated, it gives CASSPQETQYF. The chain has TRBV7-9 and TRBJ2-5; no firm D call. Deletions cut 5 bases from V and 1 base from J, with 2 bases between. Germline assignment: CDR1 SEHNR and CDR2 FQNEAQ (reference sequence). CDR3 length equals 11 residues. The full variable domain, in which reference TRBV7-9 and TRBJ2-5 provide the parts outside the CDR3, is DTGVSQNPRHKITKRGQNVTFRCDPISEHNRLYWYRQTLGQGPEFLTYFQNEAQLEKSRLLSDRFSAERPKGSFSTLEIQRTEQGDSAMYLCASSPQETQYFGPGTRLLVL.

The chain employs TRBV5-4 and TRBJ2-4; D gene ambiguous. CDR3 length: 15 amino acids. V lost 3 bases, J lost 0 bases, and 10 bases lay in between. Germline values: CDR1 SGHNT, CDR2 YYREEE (reference sequence). In DNA form, the CDR3 reads TGTGCCAGCAGCTCGGACCGTCTAGCCAAAAACATTCAGTACTTC. It yields the protein CASSSDRLAKNIQYF.

The chain couples TRBV5-1 to TRBJ2-5; no reliable D call. Germline V gives CDR1 SGHRS, CDR2 YFSETQ. Trimming stripped 0 bases from V and 5 bases from J, with 5 bases between. The CDR3 has 12 residues. The CDR3 coding sequence is TGCGCCAGCAGCTTGGAGGCCGAGACCCAGTACTTC. This codes for CASSLEAETQYF.

The rearrangement links TRBV28 to TRBJ1-1, with 8 positions matching TRBD1. J gave up 6 bases and V 3 bases, and 6 bases lay outside the gene matches. The germline V gene encodes CDR1 MDHEN and CDR2 SYDVKM. This CDR3 has 14 residues. CDR3 coding DNA: TGTGCCAGCAGTTTTCCCGGACAGGGAGCTGAAGCTTTCTTT. It specifies CASSFPGQGAEAFF.